These T cell receptor beta chains were read from a single sample in a study of cytomegalovirus exposure and HLA in healthy donors. The repertoire was sequenced with immunoSEQ multiplex PCR; TCRdb's copy has only in-frame clones and lacks some. The sample contains about 160,000 clones, around 84% of which appear only once. Sequenced: PBMCs. The receptors come from a man aged 45-60 years in good health and CMV-seropositive. Each CDR3 is given with its conserved first and last residue. A D gene is named only where the DNA matches it firmly. Only some rows state a clone size, as once, few, many or a class for expanded clones.

size,V,D,J,DNA,CDR3
.,TRBV9,.,TRBJ2-4,TGTGCCAGCAGCGTAGAAGGGGGCAAAAACATTCAGTACTTC,CASSVEGGKNIQYF
.,TRBV11-2,TRBD1,TRBJ2-7,TGTGCCAGCAGCCCCGGGACAGGGATTATCCTCTACGAGCAGTACTTC,CASSPGTGIILYEQYF
few,TRBV4-1,.,TRBJ2-5,TGCGCCAGCAGCCAAGATTCCGCGGACCAAGAGACCCAGTACTTC,CASSQDSADQETQYF
.,TRBV9,TRBD2,TRBJ2-5,TGTGCCAGCAGCCCGGGACTAGCGGCTCAAGAGACCCAGTACTTC,CASSPGLAAQETQYF
.,TRBV2,.,TRBJ1-3,TGTGCCAGCAGACAGGGAGTTTCCTCTGGAAACACCATATATTTT,CASRQGVSSGNTIYF
.,TRBV5-1,.,TRBJ1-1,TGCGCCAGCAGCTTGGGGGGAGGCATGAACACTGAAGCTTTCTTT,CASSLGGGMNTEAFF
.,TRBV15,.,TRBJ1-5,TGTGCCACCAGCAGACCAATTGACCAGGGGCCCCAGCATTTT,CATSRPIDQGPQHF
few,TRBV5-4,.,TRBJ2-1,TGTGCCAGCAGCTTGGCCGGCGGCAATGAGCAGTTCTTC,CASSLAGGNEQFF
.,TRBV6-5,TRBD1,TRBJ2-7,TGTGCCAGCAGTTACTCTCGACAGGGGGCCTATTTCGAGCAGTACTTC,CASSYSRQGAYFEQYF
.,TRBV19,.,TRBJ1-5,TGTGCCAGTAGTACCGGGGGGGGAAATAGCAATCAGCCCCAGCATTTT,CASSTGGGNSNQPQHF
.,TRBV19,.,TRBJ2-5,TGTGCCAGTAGTATCCACAGACAAGAGACCCAGTACTTC,CASSIHRQETQYF
once,TRBV5-6,TRBD1,TRBJ1-1,TGTGCCAGCAGCGTCACAGGGGGCCAGGGCACTGAAGCTTTCTTT,CASSVTGGQGTEAFF
.,TRBV4-1,.,TRBJ2-5,TGCGCCAGCAGCCCTAACGGGGAGACCCAGTACTTC,CASSPNGETQYF
.,TRBV7-2,.,TRBJ2-1,TGTGCCAGCAGCTCCAGTAGGGGGGGGCCTCAGAGAGGGCAGTTCTTC,CASSSSRGGPQRGQFF
.,TRBV18,TRBD1,TRBJ1-4,TGTGCCAGCTCACCCGGACAGGGGGCCACTGAAAAACTGTTTTTT,CASSPGQGATEKLFF
.,TRBV9,TRBD2,TRBJ2-1,TGTGCCAGCACCGCCGACGGGACTAGCGGGACCTACAATGAGCAGTTCTTC,CASTADGTSGTYNEQFF
.,TRBV5-1,TRBD1,TRBJ1-1,TGCGCCAGCAGCTTGGATCGGACAGGGACGACTGAAGCTTTCTTT,CASSLDRTGTTEAFF
.,TRBV4-1,TRBD1,TRBJ2-5,TGCGCCAGCAGCCAAGACATACAGGGGGCGGAGACCCAGTACTTC,CASSQDIQGAETQYF
.,TRBV18,.,TRBJ1-1,TGTGCCAGCTCACCAGGTGTGGGGGGCACTGAAGCTTTCTTT,CASSPGVGGTEAFF
.,TRBV30,TRBD1,TRBJ1-2,TGTGCCTGGTGGGACAGCAGGAACTATGGCTACACCTTC,CAWWDSRNYGYTF
.,TRBV6-5,TRBD1,TRBJ1-3,TGTGCCAGCAGTTTTGGACAGGGGGACACCATATATTTT,CASSFGQGDTIYF
.,TRBV5-1,TRBD2,TRBJ2-5,TGCGCCAGCAGCACCGGACTAGCGGAAGAGACCCAGTACTTC,CASSTGLAEETQYF
few,TRBV27,.,TRBJ1-1,TGTGCCAGCAGGCCTACCGACAGGACCACTGAAGCTTTCTTT,CASRPTDRTTEAFF
.,TRBV4-1,.,TRBJ1-1,TGCGCCAGCAGCCAAGTCCGGGGGACTGAAGCTTTCTTT,CASSQVRGTEAFF
.,TRBV30,TRBD2,TRBJ2-5,TGTGCCTGGAGGGTAGCGGGCAGGGCCAGGGCAGTGGAGACCCAGTACTTC,CAWRVAGRARAVETQYF
.,TRBV6-5,TRBD1,TRBJ2-2,TGTGCCAGCAGTTACCAGACAGGGGGATCCGGGGAGCTGTTTTTT,CASSYQTGGSGELFF
.,TRBV30,TRBD1,TRBJ2-7,TGTGCCTGGCCTCGGGACAGATTCCACGAGCAGTACTTC,CAWPRDRFHEQYF
.,TRBV6-1,.,TRBJ1-5,TGTGCCAGCAGTGAAGCGGGCTTGGGCCAGCCCCAGCATTTT,CASSEAGLGQPQHF
few,TRBV6-1,TRBD1,TRBJ2-2,TGTGCCAGCAGTATTGACAGGGACGGGGAGCTGTTTTTT,CASSIDRDGELFF
few,TRBV6-1,.,TRBJ2-3,TGTGCCAGCCAGGCAGGCCTTAGCACAGATACGCAGTATTTT,CASQAGLSTDTQYF
.,TRBV19,.,TRBJ1-2,TGTGCCAGTAGTATTGGTCCGAGCGGCTACACCTTC,CASSIGPSGYTF
once,TRBV18,.,TRBJ1-1,TGTGCCAGCTCACCTGGACAGTTTCCCACTGAAGCTTTCTTT,CASSPGQFPTEAFF
.,TRBV5-1,.,TRBJ2-1,TGCGCCAGCAGCTTAACCACTTCCTACAATGAGCAGTTCTTC,CASSLTTSYNEQFF
.,TRBV25-1,.,TRBJ1-2,TGTGCCAGCAGTGACCGGCCCGGGAGGGATGGCTACACCTTC,CASSDRPGRDGYTF
.,TRBV29-1,.,TRBJ2-7,TGCAGCACCCCCGGGACAGCGGGTACCAACGAGCAGTACTTC,CSTPGTAGTNEQYF
.,TRBV7-9,.,TRBJ2-1,TGTGCCAGCAGCTTAGAATTAGCGGAGGAGTTCTTC,CASSLELAEEFF
.,TRBV7-2,.,TRBJ2-1,TGTGCCAGCAGCTACTACTACTACAATGAGCAGTTCTTC,CASSYYYYNEQFF
.,TRBV7-8,.,TRBJ2-5,TGTGCCAGCAGCTCCCGACAGCCACGGAGGGCCCAGTACTTC,CASSSRQPRRAQYF
.,TRBV5-1,.,TRBJ2-5,TGCGCCAGCAGCTTAGGCGGGGCCCAAGAGACCCAGTACTTC,CASSLGGAQETQYF
.,TRBV2,.,TRBJ1-2,TGTGCCAGCAGTGAAGGGGCGCGAGGCTACACCTTC,CASSEGARGYTF
.,TRBV15,.,TRBJ1-5,TGTGCCACCAGCAGCCTAAACCAGGGATATAGCAATCAGCCCCAGCATTTT,CATSSLNQGYSNQPQHF
.,TRBV2,.,TRBJ1-5,TGTGCCAGCAGTGGTCCAGACTATAGCAATCAGCCCCAGCATTTT,CASSGPDYSNQPQHF
.,TRBV15,TRBD1,TRBJ1-2,TGTGCCACCAGCAGAGGGGGACAGGGCTATGGCTACACCTTC,CATSRGGQGYGYTF
.,TRBV10-1,.,TRBJ1-2,TGCGCCAGCAGTGAGTCTGGGGCTGATGGCTACACCTTC,CASSESGADGYTF
.,TRBV5-6,TRBD1,TRBJ2-1,TGTGCCAGCAGCTCTACTACACAGGGGCGAAAAGGGAATGAGCAGTTCTTC,CASSSTTQGRKGNEQFF
.,TRBV6-5,.,TRBJ2-1,TGTGCCAGCAGCCGGGGGGCTAGGCCGAGCGATGAGCAGTTCTTC,CASSRGARPSDEQFF
.,TRBV27,.,TRBJ2-5,TGTGCCAGCAGTTTAGGAGCCTGGGAGACCCAGTACTTC,CASSLGAWETQYF
.,TRBV5-4,.,TRBJ2-2,TGTGCCAGCAGCAAGGACATACGGGAGTGGTCCGGGGAGCTGTTTTTT,CASSKDIREWSGELFF
.,TRBV5-1,.,TRBJ1-1,TGCGCCAGCAGCTCAGTTTCAGTGAACACTGAAGCTTTCTTT,CASSSVSVNTEAFF
.,TRBV7-8,TRBD2,TRBJ2-5,TGTGCCAGCAGCTTCGGGGGGAATCAAGAGACCCAGTACTTC,CASSFGGNQETQYF
.,TRBV12-5,.,TRBJ2-4,TGTGCTAGTGGTTTGCCAGGGCCTGGAAACATTCAGTACTTC,CASGLPGPGNIQYF
.,TRBV9,TRBD1,TRBJ1-4,TGTGCCAGCAGCGTATCGGGACAGGGGGTGACTAATGAAAAACTGTTTTTT,CASSVSGQGVTNEKLFF
.,TRBV5-4,.,TRBJ2-1,TGTGCCAGCAGCGCCGGGACAAGGGGAACAAATGAGCAGTTCTTC,CASSAGTRGTNEQFF
.,TRBV28,TRBD2,TRBJ2-3,TGTGCCAGCAGTCCCCTAGCGGGAGGGGCTACAGATACGCAGTATTTT,CASSPLAGGATDTQYF